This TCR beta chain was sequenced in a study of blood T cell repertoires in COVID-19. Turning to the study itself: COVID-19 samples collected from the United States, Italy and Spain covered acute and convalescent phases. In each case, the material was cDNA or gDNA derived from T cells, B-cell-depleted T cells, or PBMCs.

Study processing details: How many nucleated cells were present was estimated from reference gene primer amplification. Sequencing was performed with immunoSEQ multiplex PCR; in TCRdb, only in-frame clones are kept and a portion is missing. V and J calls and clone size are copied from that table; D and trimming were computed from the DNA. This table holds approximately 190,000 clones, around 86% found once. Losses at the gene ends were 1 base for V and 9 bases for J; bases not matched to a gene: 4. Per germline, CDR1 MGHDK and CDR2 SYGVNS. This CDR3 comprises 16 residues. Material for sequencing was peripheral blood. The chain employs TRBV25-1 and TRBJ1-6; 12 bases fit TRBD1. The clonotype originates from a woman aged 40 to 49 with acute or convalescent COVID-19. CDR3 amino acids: CASSELGTGGVSPLHF. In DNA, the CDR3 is TGTGCCAGCAGTGAATTGGGGACAGGGGGCGTTTCACCCCTCCACTTT. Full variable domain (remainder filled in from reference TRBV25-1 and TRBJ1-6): EADIYQTPRYLVIGTGKKITLECSQTMGHDKMYWYQQDPGMELHLIHYSYGVNSTEKGDLSSESTVSRIRTEHFPLTLESARPSHTSQYLCASSELGTGGVSPLHFGNGTRLTVT.